This T cell receptor beta chain was sequenced during a study of T-cell reconstitution after alpha-beta-depleted transplantation in children (dated by TCRdb to about 2016). Context from the whole study: Using TCR repertoire profiling, the study quantitatively followed how T-cell immune reconstitution unfolded in children after TCRalphabeta/CD19-depleted allogeneic hematopoietic cell transplantation.

Libraries were constructed by PCR. Sequenced using an Illumina HiSeq 2500. Molecular barcoding was employed in the preparation of TCR libraries, with unique molecular identifiers being used to normalize TCRbeta repertoire quantification. The raw public reads went through TCRdb reprocessing: fastp at Q25, MiXCR clone calling, in-frame beta chains kept. Every entry covers one CDR3 protein and lists the most common genes and DNA from its rows. In this sample the table shows some 200,000 distinct CDR3 sequences, 7.5% to 9.5% of which occur a single time. The top ten clonotypes cover approximately 40% of the sample. Overall study results and their limits: Over subsequent months, a decline in hyperexpanded clone frequencies was noted, and after one year, T-cell counts and TCRbeta diversity were mostly ascribed to newly produced T cells. The high TCRbeta diversity at day 60 in some patients was ascribed to recipient T cells and intrathymic progenitors that had survived conditioning. Apparently early alphabetaT-cell count recovery about two months after transplant reportedly relied on only several hundred rapidly expanded clones derived from non-depleted graft cells.

The sample's treatment or condition label is to be understood as: allogeneic hematopoietic cell transplantation with graft depleted of TCRalphabeta T cells and CD19 B cells. The children who served as transplant recipients had been given grafts of TCRalphabeta/CD19-depleted allogeneic hematopoietic cells. In the germline V gene (reference sequence), CDR1 corresponds to SEHNR and CDR2 to FQNEAQ. The V and J ends are trimmed by 10 bases and 3 bases, leaving 18 bases between them. There are 14 amino acids in the CDR3, from cysteine to phenylalanine inclusive. CDR3 DNA is the only sequence kept; it has 42 bases, read in frame from the first base. In the case of this clonotype: Its antigen is not yet known. No much larger clone is present one base from it, and per-base qualities are unavailable.

The specimen comprised PBMCs, mostly from graft donor cells, sampled 360 days after TCRalphabeta/CD19-depleted stem cell transplant. This receptor was obtained from a male patient between 2 and 10 years old who had a stem cell transplant for acute myeloid leukemia, so the T cells may come from the graft donor. The chain was built from TRBV7-9 and TRBJ1-2; the D gene is perhaps TRBD1, from 5 matching bases. For the CDR3, the sequence is CATHGARPYYGYTF. The bases read TGTGCCACCCATGGGGCCAGGCCGTACTATGGCTACACCTTC.